The 15 T cell receptor beta chains below come from one sample, sequenced in a study of PD-1 blockade in classical Hodgkin lymphoma. Time point here: cycle 4 day 1 (C4D1), after six to seven weeks of nivolumab. Brentuximab vedotin exposure varied, and every patient relapsed after autologous stem cell transplantation. Generated by immunoSEQ multiplex PCR, the TCRdb table keeps only in-frame clones and is missing some. The sample records 25,000 to 35,000 clones, about four fifths being singletons. The specimen was peripheral blood mononuclear cells (PBMCs), collected before the fourth cycle of nivolumab. Receptors originate from a human donor with classical Hodgkin lymphoma.

This sequence joins TRBV28 and TRBJ1-3; TRBD1 might be the D (5 bases). Germline V CDR1 and CDR2: MDHEN, SYDVKM. The CDR3 consists of 16 residues. V lost 6 bases and J 3 bases, leaving 18 bases between the germline ends. CDR3 coding DNA: TGTGCCAGCAGGGGGATCGGGGCCCAGCGTGGAAACACCATATATTTT. Its protein product is CASRGIGAQRGNTIYF.

The chain joins TRBV14 to TRBJ2-7, with D perhaps TRBD2 (6 bases). Germline CDR1 and CDR2: SGHDN and FVKESK. Deletions cut 2 bases from V and 6 bases from J, with 17 bases between. The CDR3 spans 15 residues. The CDR3 region has the DNA TGTGCCAGCAGCCAAAGAACGGGAGACAGAGGCGAGCAGTACTTC. It translates to CASSQRTGDRGEQYF.

The gene calls are TRBV4-2 and TRBJ2-5; weak D call: TRBD1 (6 bases). Per germline, CDR1 LGHNA and CDR2 YNFKEQ. Trimming removed 0 bases from V and 2 bases from J, with 10 bases in between. This CDR3 contains 15 residues. CDR3 DNA: TGTGCCAGCAGCCAAGATCATGACAGGCAAGAGACCCAGTACTTC. Translating gives CASSQDHDRQETQYF.

CDR3 sequence reads: CASSLDGDLFSGNTIYF. DNA for the CDR3: TGTGCCAGCAGCTTGGATGGGGATCTATTCTCTGGAAACACCATATATTTT. This chain joins TRBV5-5 and TRBJ1-3, with D unclear. The CDR3 spans 17 residues. The V end lost 0 bases, the J end lost 0 bases, and 13 bases lay between the germline ends. Germline-derived CDR1 and CDR2 are SGHKS and YYEKEE (reference sequence).

V and J are TRBV5-1 and TRBJ1-2, with a weak D call TRBD1 (6 bases). The CDR3 runs to 13 residues. The V and J ends lost 5 bases and 4 bases respectively, with 12 bases between them. Germline loops: CDR1 SGHRS, CDR2 YFSETQ. The CDR3 spells CASRADRLYGYTF. The CDR3 region has the DNA TGCGCCAGCAGAGCCGACAGGCTCTATGGCTACACCTTC.

The V call is TRBV19, the J call TRBJ1-1; D uncertain. The ends were cut back, 3 bases at V and 1 base at J, with 6 bases in the middle. CDR1 and CDR2 from the germline V gene are LNHDA and SQIVND (reference sequence). The CDR3 runs 13 residues. The CDR3 loop reads CASSIMRNTEAFF. The DNA of the CDR3 is TGTGCCAGTAGTATCATGAGGAACACTGAAGCTTTCTTT. Based on the CDR3 plus reference TRBV19 and TRBJ1-1, the full variable domain is DGGITQSPKYLFRKEGQNVTLSCEQNLNHDAMYWYRQDPGQGLRLIYYSQIVNDFQKGDIAEGYSVSREKKESFPLTVTSAQKNPTAFYLCASSIMRNTEAFFGQGTRLTVV.

The rearrangement links TRBV5-1 to TRBJ2-3, with 9 nucleotides matching TRBD1. CDR3 size: 16 residues. V lost 4 bases and J lost 5; bases outside the gene matches: 11. The germline CDR1 and CDR2 sequences are SGHRS and YFSETQ. This chain's CDR3 is CASSLLQGALVDTQYF. The CDR3 coding sequence is TGCGCCAGCAGCCTTTTACAGGGGGCGCTTGTAGATACGCAGTATTTT.

This chain uses TRBV25-1 with TRBJ2-7; 9 nucleotides agree with TRBD2. The V gene's germline CDR1 is MGHDK and CDR2 SYGVNS. This CDR3 region has 17 residues. Trimming removed 3 bases from V and 1 base from J; junction bases left unmatched: 10. CDR3 sequence (DNA): TGTGCCAGCAGTGAGTCCATTCTAGCGGGACTATCCTACGAGCAGTACTTC. It encodes CASSESILAGLSYEQYF.

This clone was detected only a few times. At one of its ends the junction is not consistent with the germline gene, which may arise from a read error. V gene TRBV7-3 combines with J gene TRBJ2-6, with D tentatively TRBD1 (6 bases). Germline V gives CDR1 SGHTA, CDR2 FQGTGA. The CDR3 length is 16 residues. The CDR3 spells CASGLGGSSGANVLTF. The CDR3 nucleotides read TGTGCCAGCGGCTTAGGGGGAAGCTCTGGGGCCAACGTCCTGACTTTC.

The V and J genes are TRBV6-1 and TRBJ2-2, with 7 positions matching TRBD2. CDR1 and CDR2 (germline): MNHNS, SASEGT. With V trimmed by 4 bases and J by 3 bases, 5 bases remained unmatched. The CDR3 is 15 amino acids. The CDR3 is CASSVGTTYTGELFF. In DNA, the CDR3 is TGTGCCAGCAGTGTAGGGACTACTTACACCGGGGAGCTGTTTTTT.

The chain links TRBV2 to TRBJ2-3; D is possibly TRBD2 (6 bases). V lost 5 bases to trimming and J lost 5 bases, with 8 bases between them. Germline V gene data show CDR1 as SNHLY and CDR2 as FYNNEI. This CDR3 comprises 12 residues. The chain's CDR3 is CASSPEGDTQYF. DNA of the CDR3: TGTGCCAGCAGTCCGGAGGGAGATACGCAGTATTTT.

The chain couples TRBV27 to TRBJ2-3; D not certain. With 1 base removed from V and 2 bases from J, the gap between germline ends came to 10 bases. From germline, CDR1 is MNHEY and CDR2 SMNVEV (reference sequence). This CDR3 contains 15 residues. The CDR3 loop reads CASSLYPLHTDTQYF. The CDR3 nucleotides are TGTGCCAGCAGTTTATATCCGCTTCACACAGATACGCAGTATTTT.

This clone was seen a single time. This chain connects TRBV29-1 to TRBJ2-3; D is unresolved. The CDR3 has 11 amino acids. The V end lost 7 bases, the J end lost 0 bases, and 5 bases lay between the germline ends. CDR1 SQVTM and CDR2 ANQGSEA come from the germline V gene. The CDR3 is CSAVSTDTQYF. CDR3 DNA: TGCAGCGCAGTGAGCACAGATACGCAGTATTTT.

Only one count was recorded for this clone. The chain combines TRBV19 with TRBJ2-1; 10 bases agree with TRBD1. The CDR3 contains 17 residues. The J segment lost 4 bases and the V segment lost 6 bases, leaving 12 bases of the junction unmatched. Germline assignment: CDR1 LNHDA and CDR2 SQIVND (reference sequence). DNA of the CDR3: TGTGCCAGTAGGAGGATTTCCGGGACAGGGGTTTACAATGAGCAGTTCTTC. Protein product: CASRRISGTGVYNEQFF.

The J gene is TRBJ2-1, the V gene TRBV28, with D possibly TRBD2 on 10 matching bases. In germline, CDR1 is MDHEN, CDR2 SYDVKM. This CDR3 region has 19 residues. The ends were cut back, 5 bases at V and 9 bases at J, with 32 bases in the middle. As DNA, the CDR3 is TGTGCCAGCAGTCCGGGACAGGGTTATTTCCTAGCGGGAGAATTTGAGCAGTTCTTC. This translates into CASSPGQGYFLAGEFEQFF.